This T cell receptor (beta chain) stems from a study of PD-1 blockade in classical Hodgkin lymphoma. For the study at large: Nivolumab dosed at 3 mg/kg went to patients intravenously every 2 weeks. Study-level results: CD4+ TCR diversity, unlike CD8+, rose significantly by C4D1.

Profiling relied on immunoSEQ multiplex PCR, and the TCRdb table lists in-frame clones only, not all of them. The top ten hold less than 3% of the sample, which has roughly 92,000 clones, about nine tenths seen once. CDR3 length equals 13 residues. In germline, CDR1 is SQVTM, CDR2 ANQGSEA. V was pared by 4 bases and J by 1 base, with 11 bases between. After autologous stem cell transplantation all patients relapsed, and prior brentuximab vedotin exposure differed between cohorts. Best responses were complete response, partial response or progressive disease. As to this clone: The antigen is not known.

The receptor was derived from a human donor with classical Hodgkin lymphoma. This sample comprised peripheral blood mononuclear cells (PBMCs), obtained at baseline. The genes are TRBV29-1 and TRBJ2-7; tentatively, D is TRBD1 (6 bases). CDR3 in amino acids: CSVALDSSYEQYF. CDR3 bases: TGCAGCGTTGCACTGGACAGTTCCTACGAGCAGTACTTC.